Presented here are 20 T cell receptor beta chains from one specimen sequenced in a study of graft-versus-host responses after intestinal transplantation. These receptors have no identified antigens. The data were produced by immunoSEQ multiplex PCR, yet TCRdb's version contains in-frame clones alone and is incomplete. The data contain about 100,000 clones, less than 90% of them seen just once; the ten biggest clones take up over 0.95%. The sequenced sample was unstimulated CD4+ T cells sorted from spleen or lymph node cells, obtained before transplant. These receptors came from a human donor who was the organ donor for an intestinal transplant.

This chain joins TRBV10-3 and TRBJ1-1; maybe TRBD1 (6 bases). Trimming shortened V by 6 bases and J by 0 bases, and 11 bases separated the two germline ends. CDR3 length equals 14 residues. Germline V gene lookup returns CDR1 ENHRY and CDR2 SYGVKD. Here the CDR3 reads CAISVRDMNTEAFF. CDR3 coding DNA: TGTGCCATCAGCGTCAGGGACATGAACACTGAAGCTTTCTTT.

CDR3 in DNA: TGTGCCAGCAGATGGACAGGGGTCTACGAGCAGTACTTC. This translates into CASRWTGVYEQYF. J is TRBJ2-7 and V is TRBV6-5; 9 bases map to TRBD1. V lost 6 bases to trimming and J lost 3 bases; unmatched junction nucleotides: 3. The CDR3 sequence is 13 residues long. Germline CDR1 and CDR2: MNHEY and SVGAGI.

J is TRBJ1-4 and V is TRBV6-1, with D hard to call. This CDR3 contains 15 residues. Germline CDR1 is MNHNS and CDR2 is SASEGT. The germline V and J ends were trimmed by 6 bases and 2 bases, with 13 bases remaining between them. The CDR3 sequence: CASRKTPVTNEKLFF. The CDR3 DNA follows: TGTGCCAGCAGGAAGACGCCGGTGACTAATGAAAAACTGTTTTTT.

The rearrangement joins TRBV30 to TRBJ1-5; 10 bases line up with TRBD1. The V gene end was trimmed by 2 bases and the J gene end by 9 bases; junction bases not matched to a gene: 13. The germline gives CDR1 GTSNPN, CDR2 SVGIG (reference sequence). The CDR3 totals 16 residues. CDR3 sequence (DNA): TGTGCCTGGAGTCGTCGTGGGACAGGGGCCCTTCCGCCCCAGCATTTT. Its protein is CAWSRRGTGALPPQHF. The complete variable domain, with remaining parts taken from reference TRBV30 and TRBJ1-5, reads SQTIHQWPATLVQPVGSPLSLECTVEGTSNPNLYWYRQAAGRGLQLLFYSVGIGQISSEVPQNLSASRPQDRQFILSSKKLLLSDSGFYLCAWSRRGTGALPPQHFGDGTRLSIL.

The chain carries TRBV9 and TRBJ1-1, with 7 bases aligning to TRBD1. V trimming: 0 bases; J trimming: 10 bases; junction bases outside the gene matches: 18. Germline-derived CDR1 and CDR2 are SGDLS and YYNGEE. The CDR3 runs to 17 residues. The CDR3 nucleotides are TGTGCCAGCAGCGTAGGGGAGACGGGGACAGCCTTCCGCGGAGCTTTCTTT. This gives the protein CASSVGETGTAFRGAFF. The full variable domain, in which reference TRBV9 and TRBJ1-1 provide the parts outside the CDR3, is DSGVTQTPKHLITATGQRVTLRCSPRSGDLSVYWYQQSLDQGLQFLIQYYNGEERAKGNILERFSAQQFPDLHSELNLSSLELGDSALYFCASSVGETGTAFRGAFFGQGTRLTVV.

The V and J genes are TRBV19 and TRBJ2-5; the D gene could be TRBD1 or TRBD2 (5 bases each). Germline loops: CDR1 LNHDA, CDR2 SQIVND (reference sequence). The V gene lost 5 bases and the J gene lost 5 bases, with 6 bases spanning the gap. The length of the CDR3 is 11 residues. The CDR3: CASSWGETQYF. DNA of the CDR3: TGTGCCAGTAGTTGGGGGGAGACCCAGTACTTC.

This chain joins TRBV27 and TRBJ1-1; no clear D gene. From germline, CDR1 is MNHEY and CDR2 SMNVEV (reference sequence). The CDR3 length is 14 residues. The V end was cut by 6 bases, the J end by 1 base, with 12 bases between. CDR3 bases: TGTGCCAGCAGACTTACGCTACAGAACACTGAAGCTTTCTTT. Its translation is CASRLTLQNTEAFF.

The rearrangement uses TRBV7-2 and TRBJ2-3, with no clear D. V was cut by 5 bases and J by 4 bases, with 7 bases left in between. The CDR3 is made up of 12 amino acids. Germline assignment: CDR1 SGHTA and CDR2 FQGNSA. The CDR3, as DNA: TGTGCCAGCAGCATCCTTTCAGATACGCAGTATTTT. Protein product: CASSILSDTQYF. The entire variable domain, with the rest obtained from reference TRBV7-2 and TRBJ2-3, is as follows: GAGVSQSPSNKVTEKGKDVELRCDPISGHTALYWYRQSLGQGLEFLIYFQGNSAPDKSGLPSDRFSAERTGGSVSTLTIQRTQQEDSAVYLCASSILSDTQYFGPGTRLTVL.

The chain is built from TRBV5-1 and TRBJ1-1, with a possible D match to TRBD1 (5 bases). V gave up 4 bases and J gave up 2 bases, with 15 bases separating them. This CDR3 spans 15 amino acids. Germline CDR1 SGHRS, CDR2 YFSETQ. In DNA, the CDR3 is TGCGCCAGCAGCCTGGTTGGGGGGGGTAACACTGAAGCTTTCTTT. Translation: CASSLVGGGNTEAFF.

The gene calls are TRBV15 and TRBJ2-7, with D unclear. Germline CDR1 and CDR2: LNHNV and YYDKDF (reference sequence). The CDR3 length is 15 residues. V was cut by 2 bases and J by 2 bases, with 13 bases left in between. The CDR3 nucleotides are TGTGCCACCAGCAGATTGCTGACTGAGCCCTACGAGCAGTACTTC. Encoded protein: CATSRLLTEPYEQYF.

This chain joins TRBV5-6 and TRBJ1-5; D is unclear. V was shortened by 0 bases and J by 5 bases, with 12 bases between the two germline ends. Germline values: CDR1 SGHDT, CDR2 YYEEEE. CDR3 size: 15 residues. The CDR3: CASSLVGRDDQPQHF. The CDR3 bases are TGTGCCAGCAGCTTGGTTGGGAGGGATGATCAGCCCCAGCATTTT.

The chain joins TRBV6-6 to TRBJ2-7, with TRBD1 matching over 11 bases. CDR1 and CDR2 from the germline V gene are MNHNY and SVGAGI (reference sequence). The CDR3 runs to 15 residues. V shed 5 bases and J 4 bases; nucleotides not matched to a gene: 7. The CDR3 region has the DNA TGTGCCAGCAGTGCCACCCGGGACAGGGGGTACGAGCAGTACTTC. This encodes CASSATRDRGYEQYF.

The CDR3 is CASSLITASSTDTQYF. As DNA, the CDR3 is TGTGCCAGCAGCTTGATTACGGCCTCTAGCACAGATACGCAGTATTTT. The rearrangement uses TRBV5-6 and TRBJ2-3; no clear D. The V and J ends lost 1 base and 0 bases respectively, with 12 bases between them. CDR1 and CDR2 (germline): SGHDT, YYEEEE. This CDR3 has 16 residues.

The chain employs TRBV29-1 and TRBJ1-1; the D is unclear. V was clipped by 6 bases and J by 4 bases, with 12 bases between them. Germline-derived CDR1 and CDR2 are SQVTM and ANQGSEA. CDR3 length: 12 amino acids. This CDR3 reads CSVGWGVTEAFF. As DNA, the CDR3 is TGCAGCGTCGGGTGGGGTGTCACTGAAGCTTTCTTT.

In regard to this clone: Sequence at one end of the junction differs from germline and may be a read error. The rearrangement joins TRBV7-8 to TRBJ2-7; D uncertain. The CDR3 is 14 residues long. CDR1 and CDR2 from the germline V gene are SGHVS and FQNEAQ. DNA for the CDR3: TGTGCCAGCAGTATAAGGAAAGTCTCCCACGAGCAGTACTTC. Its protein is CASSIRKVSHEQYF.

This clone is a singleton in its sample. This chain links TRBV4-2 with TRBJ2-2; 8 positions agree with TRBD2. The CDR3 has 16 amino acids. Trimming cost V 6 bases and J 5 bases; bases outside gene matches: 11. Germline CDR1 is LGHNA and CDR2 is YNFKEQ. The CDR3 DNA reads TGTGCCAGCAGAACGGGCGGGGGGATTCTAACCGGGGAGCTGTTTTTT. Amino acid sequence: CASRTGGGILTGELFF.

The chain has TRBV19 and TRBJ2-7; possible D gene TRBD2, 6 bases. This CDR3 region has 14 residues. Germline V gene data show CDR1 as LNHDA and CDR2 as SQIVND (reference sequence). Between the trimmed V and J ends, which lost 3 bases and 7 bases, there was a span of 16 bases. CDR3 sequence reads: CASSISRDRGEQYF. The DNA for the CDR3 is TGTGCCAGTAGTATTTCCCGGGACCGGGGGGAGCAGTACTTC.

This clone was observed a handful of times. The chain has TRBV10-2 and TRBJ1-2; 8 bases agree with TRBD1. With 8 bases clipped from V and 7 bases from J, the junction kept 12 bases outside the gene matches. In germline, CDR1 is WSHSY, CDR2 SAAADI. CDR3 length: 14 residues. For the CDR3, the DNA is TGCGCCAGCCACTCCCTTAAACAGGGGGGTGGCTACACCTTC. This gives the protein CASHSLKQGGGYTF.

This clone appeared a few times. The genes are TRBV6-4 and TRBJ1-2; D gene unclear. Germline V gives CDR1 MRHNA, CDR2 SNTAGT. Trimming stripped 6 bases from V and 4 bases from J, with 15 bases between. There are 14 residues in the CDR3. CDR3 residues: CASRRDGGGYGYTF. CDR3 coding DNA: TGTGCCAGCAGACGGGATGGCGGTGGCTATGGCTACACCTTC.

The rearrangement links TRBV2 to TRBJ2-4; possibly TRBD2 for D (5 bases). V lost 6 bases to trimming and J lost 0 bases, with 15 bases between them. The CDR3 runs to 16 residues. Germline loops: CDR1 SNHLY, CDR2 FYNNEI. The CDR3 reads CASSSDSRIAKNIQYF. For the CDR3, the DNA is TGTGCCAGCAGCTCGGACTCGCGGATAGCCAAAAACATTCAGTACTTC.